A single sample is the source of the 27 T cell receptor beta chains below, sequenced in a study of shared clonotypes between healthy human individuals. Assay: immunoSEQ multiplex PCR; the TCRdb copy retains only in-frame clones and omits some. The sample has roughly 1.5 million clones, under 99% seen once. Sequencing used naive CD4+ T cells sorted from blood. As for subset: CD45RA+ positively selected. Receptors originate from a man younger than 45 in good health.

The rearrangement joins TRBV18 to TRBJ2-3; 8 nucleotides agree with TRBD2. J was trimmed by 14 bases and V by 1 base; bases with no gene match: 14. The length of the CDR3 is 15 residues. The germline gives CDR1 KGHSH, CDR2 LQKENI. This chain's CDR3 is CASSPLGLAGARAYF. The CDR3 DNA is TGTGCCAGCTCACCACTCGGTCTAGCGGGTGCTAGGGCGTATTTT.

The CDR3 nucleotides are TGCAGCGTTGAAGATATAGAGGACAGGGGTTCGTACGAGCAGTACTTC. Translation gives CSVEDIEDRGSYEQYF. V and J are TRBV29-1 and TRBJ2-7; TRBD1 matches 9 bases. The CDR3 loop spans 16 amino acids. The germline CDR1 and CDR2 sequences are SQVTM and ANQGSEA. The trim removed 0 bases at V and 4 bases at J, leaving 10 bases unmatched.

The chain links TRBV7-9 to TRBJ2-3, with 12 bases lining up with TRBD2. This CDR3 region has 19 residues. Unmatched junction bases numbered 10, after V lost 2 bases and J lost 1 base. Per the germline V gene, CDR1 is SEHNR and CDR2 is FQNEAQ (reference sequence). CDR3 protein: CASSLSRLAGAWGTDTQYF. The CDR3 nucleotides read TGTGCCAGCAGCTTAAGCCGACTAGCGGGAGCTTGGGGCACAGATACGCAGTATTTT.

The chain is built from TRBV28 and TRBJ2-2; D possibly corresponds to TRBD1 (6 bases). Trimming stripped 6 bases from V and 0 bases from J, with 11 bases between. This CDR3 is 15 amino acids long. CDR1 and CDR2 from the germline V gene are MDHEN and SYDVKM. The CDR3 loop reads CASRGDISNTGELFF. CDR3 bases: TGTGCCAGCAGGGGGGACATTTCGAACACCGGGGAGCTGTTTTTT. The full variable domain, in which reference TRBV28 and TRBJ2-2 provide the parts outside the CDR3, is DVKVTQSSRYLVKRTGEKVFLECVQDMDHENMFWYRQDPGLGLRLIYFSYDVKMKEKGDIPEGYSVSREKKERFSLILESASTNQTSMYLCASRGDISNTGELFFGEGSRLTVL.

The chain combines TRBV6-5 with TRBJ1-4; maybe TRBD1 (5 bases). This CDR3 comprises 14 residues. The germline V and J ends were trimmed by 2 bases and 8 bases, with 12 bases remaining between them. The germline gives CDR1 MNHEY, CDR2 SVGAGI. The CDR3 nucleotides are TGTGCCAGCAGTTACCTCCAGGGAGGGGAAAAACTGTTTTTT. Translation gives CASSYLQGGEKLFF.

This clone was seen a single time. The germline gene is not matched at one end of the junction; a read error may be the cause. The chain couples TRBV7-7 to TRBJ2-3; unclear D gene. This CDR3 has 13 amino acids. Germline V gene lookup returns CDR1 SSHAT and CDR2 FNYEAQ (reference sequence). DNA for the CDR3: TGTGCTAGCAGCCCCCGCTTCACAGATACGCAGTATTTT. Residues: CASSPRFTDTQYF.

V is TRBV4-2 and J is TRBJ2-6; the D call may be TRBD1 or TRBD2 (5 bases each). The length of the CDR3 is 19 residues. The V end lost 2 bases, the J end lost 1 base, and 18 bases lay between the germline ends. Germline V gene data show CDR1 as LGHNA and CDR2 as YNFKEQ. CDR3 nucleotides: TGTGCCAGCAGCCAAATTCCCCAGGGACCGGGGTCTGGGGCCAACGTCCTGACTTTC. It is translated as CASSQIPQGPGSGANVLTF.

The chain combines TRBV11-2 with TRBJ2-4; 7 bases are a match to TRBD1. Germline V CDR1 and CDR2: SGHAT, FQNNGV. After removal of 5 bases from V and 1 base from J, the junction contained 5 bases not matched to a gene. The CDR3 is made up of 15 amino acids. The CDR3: CASSTHRGAKNIQYF. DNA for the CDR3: TGTGCCAGCAGCACCCACAGGGGTGCCAAAAACATTCAGTACTTC. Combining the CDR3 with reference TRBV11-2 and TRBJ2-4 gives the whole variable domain EAGVAQSPRYKIIEKRQSVAFWCNPISGHATLYWYQQILGQGPKLLIQFQNNGVVDDSQLPKDRFSAERLKGVDSTLKIQPAKLEDSAVYLCASSTHRGAKNIQYFGAGTRLSVL.

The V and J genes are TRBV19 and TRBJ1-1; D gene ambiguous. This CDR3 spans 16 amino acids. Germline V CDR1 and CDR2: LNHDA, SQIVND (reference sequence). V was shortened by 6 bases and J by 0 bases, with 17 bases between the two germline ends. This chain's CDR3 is CASSPVPPGLNTEAFF. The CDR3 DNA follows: TGTGCCAGTAGCCCCGTCCCCCCGGGCCTGAACACTGAAGCTTTCTTT.

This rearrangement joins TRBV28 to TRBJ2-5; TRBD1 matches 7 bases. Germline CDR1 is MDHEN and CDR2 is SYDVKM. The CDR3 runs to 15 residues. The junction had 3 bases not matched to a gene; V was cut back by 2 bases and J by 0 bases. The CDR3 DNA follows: TGTGCCAGCAGTTTAGACAGGGCGTACCAAGAGACCCAGTACTTC. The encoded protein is CASSLDRAYQETQYF.

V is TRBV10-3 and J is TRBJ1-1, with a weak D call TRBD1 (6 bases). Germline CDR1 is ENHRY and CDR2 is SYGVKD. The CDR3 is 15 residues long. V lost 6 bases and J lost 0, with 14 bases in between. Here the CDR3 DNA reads TGTGCCATCAGCGACAAAGGGGGGGTGAACACTGAAGCTTTCTTT. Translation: CAISDKGGVNTEAFF.

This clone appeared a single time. DNA for the CDR3: TGCGCCAGCAGCTTGGCCGGGACCCCAGGGAATGAGCAGTTCTTC. It translates to CASSLAGTPGNEQFF. This chain links TRBV5-1 with TRBJ2-1; D could derive from TRBD1 or TRBD2 (5 bases each). CDR1 is SGHRS and CDR2 is YFSETQ in the germline V gene. The CDR3 loop spans 15 amino acids. V was trimmed by 0 bases and J by 7 bases, leaving 14 bases between them. The full variable domain, in which reference TRBV5-1 and TRBJ2-1 provide the parts outside the CDR3, is KAGVTQTPRYLIKTRGQQVTLSCSPISGHRSVSWYQQTPGQGLQFLFEYFSETQRNKGNFPGRFSGRQFSNSRSEMNVSTLELGDSALYLCASSLAGTPGNEQFFGPGTRLTVL.

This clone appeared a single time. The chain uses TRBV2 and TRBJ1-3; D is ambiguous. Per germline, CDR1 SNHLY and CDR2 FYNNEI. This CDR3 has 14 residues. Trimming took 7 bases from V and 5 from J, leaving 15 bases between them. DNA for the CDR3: TGTGCCAGCACCGAATGGGCATATCGAAACACCATATATTTT. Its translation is CASTEWAYRNTIYF. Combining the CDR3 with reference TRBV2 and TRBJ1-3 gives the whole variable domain EPEVTQTPSHQVTQMGQEVILRCVPISNHLYFYWYRQILGQKVEFLVSFYNNEISEKSEIFDDQFSVERPDGSNFTLKIRSTKLEDSAMYFCASTEWAYRNTIYFGEGSWLTVV.

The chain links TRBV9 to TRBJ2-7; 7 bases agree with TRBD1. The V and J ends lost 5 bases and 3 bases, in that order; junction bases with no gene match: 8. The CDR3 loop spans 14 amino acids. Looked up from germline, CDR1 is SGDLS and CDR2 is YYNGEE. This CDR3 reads CASSAPGQHYEQYF. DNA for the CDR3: TGTGCCAGCAGTGCTCCGGGACAGCACTACGAGCAGTACTTC.

The CDR3 spells CASSQDSAGSGNTIYF. The DNA for the CDR3 is TGTGCCAGCAGCCAAGATTCGGCAGGGTCTGGAAACACCATATATTTT. This chain connects TRBV4-2 to TRBJ1-3; perhaps TRBD1 as D (5 bases). This CDR3 comprises 16 residues. Trimming left V 0 bases short and J 1 base short, with 10 bases between. The germline gives CDR1 LGHNA, CDR2 YNFKEQ.

The CDR3 reads CASSVEGTGGETQYF. CDR3 DNA: TGTGCCAGCAGCGTAGAGGGGACTGGGGGGGAGACCCAGTACTTC. The chain links TRBV9 to TRBJ2-5, with D tentatively TRBD2 (6 bases). The CDR3 extends over 15 amino acids. The germline CDR1 and CDR2 sequences are SGDLS and YYNGEE. V lost 0 bases and J lost 5, with 14 bases in between.

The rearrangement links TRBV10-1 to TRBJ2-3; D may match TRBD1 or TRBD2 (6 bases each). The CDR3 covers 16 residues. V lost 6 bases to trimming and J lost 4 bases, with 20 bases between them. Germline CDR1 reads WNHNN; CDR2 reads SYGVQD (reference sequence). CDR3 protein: CASSILSGGGPDTQYF. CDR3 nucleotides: TGCGCCAGCAGCATATTGAGCGGAGGGGGGCCAGATACGCAGTATTTT.

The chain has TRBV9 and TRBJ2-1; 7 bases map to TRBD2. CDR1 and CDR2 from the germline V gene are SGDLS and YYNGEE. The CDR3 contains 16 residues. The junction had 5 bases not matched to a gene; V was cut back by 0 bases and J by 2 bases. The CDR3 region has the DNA TGTGCCAGCAGCGTAGAAGGCGGGAGACCCTACAATGAGCAGTTCTTC. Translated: CASSVEGGRPYNEQFF.

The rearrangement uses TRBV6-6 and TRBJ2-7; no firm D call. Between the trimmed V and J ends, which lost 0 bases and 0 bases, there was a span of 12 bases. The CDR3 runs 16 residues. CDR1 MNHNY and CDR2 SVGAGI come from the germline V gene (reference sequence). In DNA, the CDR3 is TGTGCCAGCAGTTACTCAGAGGTGGCAGTCTCCTACGAGCAGTACTTC. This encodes CASSYSEVAVSYEQYF.

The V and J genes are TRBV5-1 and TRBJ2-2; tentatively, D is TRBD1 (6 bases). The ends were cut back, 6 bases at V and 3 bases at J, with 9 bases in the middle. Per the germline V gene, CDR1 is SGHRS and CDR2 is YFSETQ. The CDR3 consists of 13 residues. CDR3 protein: CASKQGHTGELFF. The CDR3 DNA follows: TGCGCCAGCAAACAGGGACACACCGGGGAGCTGTTTTTT.

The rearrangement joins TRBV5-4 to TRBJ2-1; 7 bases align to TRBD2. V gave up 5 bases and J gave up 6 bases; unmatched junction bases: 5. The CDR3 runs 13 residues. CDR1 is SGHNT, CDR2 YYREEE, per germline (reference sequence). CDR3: CASRSTSSNEQFF. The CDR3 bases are TGTGCCAGCAGGTCGACTAGCAGCAATGAGCAGTTCTTC.

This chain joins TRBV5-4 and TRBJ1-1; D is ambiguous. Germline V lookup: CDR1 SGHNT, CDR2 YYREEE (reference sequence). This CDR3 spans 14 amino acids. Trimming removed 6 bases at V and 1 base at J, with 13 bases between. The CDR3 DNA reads TGTGCCAGCAACACAGCGAATTCGAACACTGAAGCTTTCTTT. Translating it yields CASNTANSNTEAFF.

The CDR3, as DNA: TGTGCCACAACCCTGAAGGGCTCTGGGGCCAACGTCCTGACTTTC. As protein: CATTLKGSGANVLTF. This chain uses TRBV19 with TRBJ2-6; no reliable D call. V was pared by 10 bases and J by 0 bases, with 13 bases between. This CDR3 region has 15 residues. Germline CDR1 and CDR2: LNHDA and SQIVND (reference sequence).

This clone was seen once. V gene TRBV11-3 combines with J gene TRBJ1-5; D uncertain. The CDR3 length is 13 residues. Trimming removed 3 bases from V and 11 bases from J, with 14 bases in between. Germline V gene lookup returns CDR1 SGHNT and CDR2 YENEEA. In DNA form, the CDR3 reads TGTGCCAGCAGCTTGCCCGCTAAGAGAGCCCAGCATTTT. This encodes CASSLPAKRAQHF.

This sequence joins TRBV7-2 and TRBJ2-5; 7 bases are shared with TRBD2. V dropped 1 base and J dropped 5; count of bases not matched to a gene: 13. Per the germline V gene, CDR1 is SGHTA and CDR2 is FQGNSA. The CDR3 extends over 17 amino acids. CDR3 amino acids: CASSLVRGGPVRETQYF. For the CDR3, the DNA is TGTGCCAGCAGCTTAGTTAGGGGAGGGCCTGTCCGGGAGACCCAGTACTTC.

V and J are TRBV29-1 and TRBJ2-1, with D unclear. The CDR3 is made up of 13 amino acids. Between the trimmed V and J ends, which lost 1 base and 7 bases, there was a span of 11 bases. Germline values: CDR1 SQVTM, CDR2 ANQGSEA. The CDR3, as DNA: TGCAGCGTTGAAGTGTCGTTAGGAAATGAGCAGTTCTTC. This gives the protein CSVEVSLGNEQFF.

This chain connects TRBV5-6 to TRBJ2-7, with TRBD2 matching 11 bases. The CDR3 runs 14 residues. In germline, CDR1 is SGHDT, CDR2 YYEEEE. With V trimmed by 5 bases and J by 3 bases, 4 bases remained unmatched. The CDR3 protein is CASRLAGDNYEQYF. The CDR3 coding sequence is TGTGCCAGCAGACTAGCGGGAGACAACTACGAGCAGTACTTC.